The present T cell receptor beta chain was sequenced within a study of T cell responses to AZD1222 COVID-19 vaccine (dated by TCRdb to about 2021). For the study in its entirety: TCR sequencing was performed for about 250 trial participants, of whom about 200 were given two doses of AZD1222 and some 26 were given two doses of MenACWY control vaccine. Trial participants were enrolled by age into subgroups of 18-55, 56-69 and 70-plus years, and around 150, 29 and 61 TCR-sequenced participants, respectively, were included in these subgroups. Study-wide conclusions, independent of this receptor: The 56-69-year group was small, and its depth increase did not reach significance, likely because of low power. Conclusions about previously exposed vaccinees are limited because only six or seven AZD1222 recipients were SARS-CoV-2 seropositive at baseline. After two AZD1222 doses, both the breadth and the depth of spike-specific TCRs were significantly higher than at day 0 and than in MenACWY recipients. The whole spike protein was spanned by vaccine-associated CD4 TCRs, and dominant responses were seen in regions 160-218 and 743-854. Most participants were white British and females outnumbered males, and the authors suggested that clonal diversity may have been underestimated. Because no day 14 peak-response samples were available, the repertoires could be characterized only after the peak T cell response. Nearly half of unique spike-specific TCRs reportedly recognized epitopes outside regions mutated in the B.1.351 and B.1.1.7 variants.

The time point label, as the study defines it: sample from adult after SARS-CoV-2 infection, after symptom onset. A couple of convalescent COVID-19 patients, sampled after symptom onset from adults with prior SARS-CoV-2 infection, were also TCR-sequenced for comparison. The CDR3 regions of human TCRbeta chains were analyzed by immunosequencing. The study's processing was this. Repertoire TCRs were matched against a reference library of SARS-CoV-2-specific TCRs generated with the MIRA antigen-specificity platform. Breadth meant the fraction of unique TCRs that were SARS-CoV-2-associated, whereas depth meant the fraction of total T cells that were SARS-CoV-2-associated. Each spike-specific TCR was assigned to its reactive spike region and to a CD4 or CD8 class using the MIRA data. Log10-transformed breadth and depth values were compared by one-way ANOVA with Sidak's multiple comparisons tests. TCRdb's version of the immuneACCESS table is confined to in-frame rearrangements and falls short of the full clone set. An unresolved V gene accounts for under half of the shortfall where checked; the remainder is of unknown origin. Clone size and V and J calls were adopted from that table, with D and trimming inferred from the DNA. A total of more than 150,000 clones appear in this sample, approximately 91% of them only once. In total, the top ten clones hold under 8% of the sample.

V and J lose 6 bases and 4 bases, and a span of 9 bases separates them. CDR3 length: 12 amino acids, cysteine to phenylalanine. Of all the DNA, just the CDR3 is kept, 36 bases in frame from base 1. The germline V gene yields MDHEN for CDR1 and SYDVKM for CDR2. A remark on this clone: What this receptor recognizes is not known. Base qualities are not recorded, but no much larger clone differs from it by a single base.

This sample comprised peripheral blood, obtained after recovery from COVID-19. The chain couples TRBV28 to TRBJ1-1, with the D gene uncertain. The TCR was taken from an adult who had recovered from COVID-19. For the CDR3, the sequence is CASRDESTEAFF. The bases read TGTGCCAGCAGGGATGAGAGCACTGAAGCTTTCTTT. Where the CDR3 stops, the reference TRBV28 and TRBJ1-1 genes take over; the full variable domain is DVKVTQSSRYLVKRTGEKVFLECVQDMDHENMFWYRQDPGLGLRLIYFSYDVKMKEKGDIPEGYSVSREKKERFSLILESASTNQTSMYLCASRDESTEAFFGQGTRLTVV.